The subject of this entry is one TCR beta chain. A second PCR, run for about 7 to 11 cycles, used a sample-barcoded 5' primer plus a J-beta primer mix. Each cDNA molecule, via a template-switch adaptor with 12 random nucleotides, was tagged. TCRdb re-called the 5' RACE reads through MiXCR, storing one row per CDR3 protein. The sample lists approximately 900,000 distinct CDR3 sequences, 25% to 35% seen once, with approximately 10% in the top ten. The data were taken from a study of blood T cells in healthy people across ages. The ends lost 5 bases at V and 6 bases at J; junction bases unmatched: 18. Per the germline V gene, CDR1 is DFQATT and CDR2 is SNEGSKA (reference sequence). The CDR3 covers 17 residues. Each sample gave at least 6.5 million isolated PBMCs. The data were also submitted as part of a second study, on T cells of mothers and their children. That report adds: Slightly higher but non-significant overlap marked related mother-child pairs versus unrelated pairs.

The chain recombines TRBV20-1 with TRBJ1-4; 7 positions agree with TRBD1. The sequencing input was blood. This TCR came from a woman aged 40 to 55 in good health. The CDR3 nucleotides read TGCAGTGCTTCCCCATACCCGACAGGGAGGGTAGATGAAAAACTGTTTTTT. It yields the protein CSASPYPTGRVDEKLFF.